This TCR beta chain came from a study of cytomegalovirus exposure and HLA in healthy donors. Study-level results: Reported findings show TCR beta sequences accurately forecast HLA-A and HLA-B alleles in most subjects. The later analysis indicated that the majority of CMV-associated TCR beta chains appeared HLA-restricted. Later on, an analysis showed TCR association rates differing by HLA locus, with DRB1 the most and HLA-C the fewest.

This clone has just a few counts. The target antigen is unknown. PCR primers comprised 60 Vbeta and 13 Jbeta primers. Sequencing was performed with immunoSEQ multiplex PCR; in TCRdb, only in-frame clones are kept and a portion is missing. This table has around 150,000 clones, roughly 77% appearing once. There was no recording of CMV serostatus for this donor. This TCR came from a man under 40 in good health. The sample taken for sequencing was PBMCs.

CDR3 loop: CASSVGQSEQYF. The CDR3 DNA sequence: TGTGCCAGCAGCGTCGGACAATCCGAGCAGTACTTC. This rearrangement joins TRBV9 to TRBJ2-7; tentatively, D is TRBD1 (5 bases). The germline V gene encodes CDR1 SGDLS and CDR2 YYNGEE. The V end was cut by 2 bases, the J end by 6 bases, with 9 bases between. The CDR3 runs to 12 residues.